This TCR beta chain stems from a study of shared clonotypes between healthy human individuals (dated by TCRdb to 2018 to 2020). Context from the whole study: Three men and two women, aged 18 to 49 years, made up the cohort. Between about 0.94 and 8.9 billion PBMCs per donor were obtained by leukapheresis. Libraries were prepared and TCR repertoires were sequenced by different laboratories using diverse techniques, in order to increase sequencing depth and limit assay-specific biases. The study deeply sequenced blood TCR repertoires of about 5 healthy adults to estimate repertoire size and the extent of clonotype sharing between individuals. For each donor, three plates each were used for CD4 naive and CD4 memory, two plates were used for CD8 naive, and one plate was used for CD8 memory.

Donors were healthy HIV-negative adults with no recently reported acute infections or vaccinations. Only Caucasian adults living in Nashville, Tennessee, USA were represented among the donors. Magnetic negative selection was used to enrich CD4+ T cells, after which naive cells were positively selected on CD45RA and the negative fraction became the memory subset. After blood collection by leukapheresis, PBMCs were isolated using Ficoll-Histopaque density gradient centrifugation and then cryopreserved in the vapor phase of liquid nitrogen. Purity and quantity of every magnetically sorted T cell population were checked by analytical flow cytometry. From each sorted fraction, genomic DNA was isolated and quantified by UV absorbance on a Nanodrop 2000c. Taken from the germline V gene (reference sequence), the CDR1 and CDR2 loops are SGHNT and YYREEE. Including the terminal cysteine and phenylalanine, the CDR3 comprises 16 residues. The kept DNA is CDR3 alone, 48 bases in frame from the first base. V lost 0 bases and J lost 2 bases, and the count of bases not matched to a germline gene is 3.

TCR CDR3 regions were amplified from genomic DNA by multiplex PCR using the deep immunoSEQ assay. Extracted genomic DNA from each cell subset was distributed evenly across all wells of several immunoSEQ 96-well plates, and each plate was treated as a replicate. For sorted subsets, approximately 200 ng of genomic DNA, equivalent to around 31,000 T cell genomes, went into each replicate PCR. Purified libraries were quantified with a Qubit 3.0 fluorometer, sized on a Bioanalyzer 2100, and re-quantified with the KAPA Library Quantification kit. A separate single-read 150-cycle Illumina NextSeq 550 flow cell was used to sequence each immunoSEQ 96-well plate. Processing in the source paper ran as follows. Because only junctional sequences without quality scores were contained in the immunoSEQ output, filtering matching that applied to full-length reads could not be performed. Sequences were annotated with PyIR, a Python wrapper for IgBLAST v1.9, using IMGT germline references to assign V/J genes and CDR3. Any read was removed if the V/J assignment was weak (E-value above 1e-6), the CDR3 was missing, or the read contained stop codons, out-of-frame junctions, or ambiguous translated residues. V3J clonotypes were defined as sequences sharing the same inferred V gene, J gene, and CDR3 amino acid sequence. The percentage overlap between two repertoires was calculated by dividing the number of shared unique clonotypes by the size of the smaller repertoire. Three approaches were used to assess repertoire richness: RTK rarefaction, the Chao1 estimator, and Recon v2.1 estimates of unobserved clonotypes. Generation probabilities for all TCRbeta clonotypes obtained by the gDNA method from a few donors were computed using OLGA. Here the immuneACCESS table is served through TCRdb, limited to in-frame sequences with V and J called. Missing clones are a known gap in these copies; in checked studies unresolved V genes cover under half, and the rest lacks a known reason. The V and J calls and clone size are taken from that table; D and trimming were inferred from the DNA. A total of 600,000 to 750,000 clones appear in this sample, less than 80% of them only once. 1.8% of the sample comes from the top ten.

This clone was detected only a few times. There is no known antigen for this receptor. Qualities for individual bases were not recorded, and no much larger clone is one base off. The paper as a whole reports these results and caveats: Because the study included a small number of donors, the genetic and exposure-history diversity represented was limited. Even with the large sequencing depth, rarefaction of the sorted-subset datasets indicated that sequencing was incomplete. Based on pairwise subsampling, the degree of clonotype sharing among donors was expected to be affected by sequencing depth. Compared with non-shared clonotypes, clonotypes shared by all four sorted-subset donors had higher generation probabilities. Sampling was restricted to blood, and TCR repertoires in tissue are likely to differ from TCR repertoires in blood. When several donors were compared, the shared fraction of clonotypes was around 5% for naive CD4, over 3% for naive CD8, 2% to 2.5% for memory CD4, and 0.3% to 0.5% for memory CD8. Naive subsets generally had larger estimated clonotype richness than memory subsets.

Source material: memory CD4+ T cells sorted from blood. The cell subset or site label of this sample denotes: CD45RA-negative fraction. Rearrangement joined TRBV5-4 to TRBJ2-5, and 11 junction bases match TRBD2. The clonotype comes from a woman aged 25-40 years in good health. CDR3 loop: CASSLARLAGQETQYF. The DNA sequence is as follows: TGTGCCAGCAGCTTGGCTAGACTAGCGGGGCAAGAGACCCAGTACTTC.